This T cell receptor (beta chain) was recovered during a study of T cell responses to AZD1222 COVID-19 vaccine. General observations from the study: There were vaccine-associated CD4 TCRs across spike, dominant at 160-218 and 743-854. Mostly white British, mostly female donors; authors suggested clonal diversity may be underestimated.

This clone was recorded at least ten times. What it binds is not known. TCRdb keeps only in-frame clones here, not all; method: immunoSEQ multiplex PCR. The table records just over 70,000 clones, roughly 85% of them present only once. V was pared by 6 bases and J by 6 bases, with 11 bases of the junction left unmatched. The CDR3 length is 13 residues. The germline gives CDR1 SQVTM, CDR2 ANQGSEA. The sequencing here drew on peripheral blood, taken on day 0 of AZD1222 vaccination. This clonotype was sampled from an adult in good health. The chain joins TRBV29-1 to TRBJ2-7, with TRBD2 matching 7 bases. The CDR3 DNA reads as TGCAGCGTAAAAGCGGGGCTTCAGGGCGAGCAGTACTTC. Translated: CSVKAGLQGEQYF.